Detailed here is one TCR beta chain. This entry comes from a study of blood T cell repertoires in COVID-19. The CDR3 has 17 amino acids. Germline CDR1 and CDR2: SGHRS and YFSETQ. Deletions cut 0 bases from V and 0 bases from J, with 14 bases between. Sequencing was performed with immunoSEQ multiplex PCR; in TCRdb, only in-frame clones are kept and a portion is missing. This sample carries around 210,000 clones, 89% of them seen once, and the ten largest clones take roughly 8.4%. This receptor was taken from a woman between 18 and 30 years old who had recovered from COVID-19. The chain combines TRBV5-1 with TRBJ2-3; D possibly corresponds to TRBD2 (6 bases). The sequenced sample was PBMCs or T cells enriched from blood (not recorded which). CDR3 amino acids: CASSLDGGRTSTDTQYF. The CDR3 nucleotides are TGCGCCAGCAGCTTGGACGGAGGGCGAACTAGCACAGATACGCAGTATTTT.